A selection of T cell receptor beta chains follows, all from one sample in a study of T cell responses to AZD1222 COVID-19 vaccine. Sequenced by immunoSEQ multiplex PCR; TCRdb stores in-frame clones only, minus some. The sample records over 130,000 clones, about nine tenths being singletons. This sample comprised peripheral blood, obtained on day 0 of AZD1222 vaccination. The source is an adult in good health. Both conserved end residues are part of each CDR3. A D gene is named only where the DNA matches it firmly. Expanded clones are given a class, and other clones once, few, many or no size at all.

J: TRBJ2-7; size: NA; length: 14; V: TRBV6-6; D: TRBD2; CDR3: CASTHGRDLRGQYF; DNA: TGTGCCAGCACCCACGGGAGGGATCTTCGTGGGCAGTACTTC
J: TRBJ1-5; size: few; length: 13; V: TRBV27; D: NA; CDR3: CASSLQGNQPQHF; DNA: TGTGCCAGCAGTTTACAGGGCAATCAGCCCCAGCATTTT
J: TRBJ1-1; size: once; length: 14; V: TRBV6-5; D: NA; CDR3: CASSSTTGGTEAFF; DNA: TGTGCCAGCAGTTCCACGACAGGAGGAACTGAAGCTTTCTTT
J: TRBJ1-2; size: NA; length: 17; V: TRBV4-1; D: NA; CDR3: CASSQPSAWGAAYGYTF; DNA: TGCGCCAGCAGCCAACCCTCTGCTTGGGGCGCGGCCTATGGCTACACCTTC
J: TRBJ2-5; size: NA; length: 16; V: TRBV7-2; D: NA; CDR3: CASSFLNPTGQETQYF; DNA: TGTGCCAGCAGCTTCCTGAACCCGACAGGCCAAGAGACCCAGTACTTC
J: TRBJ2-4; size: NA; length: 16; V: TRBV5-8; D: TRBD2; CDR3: CASSLVASGAKNIQYF; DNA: TGTGCCAGCAGCTTGGTTGCTAGCGGAGCCAAAAACATTCAGTACTTC
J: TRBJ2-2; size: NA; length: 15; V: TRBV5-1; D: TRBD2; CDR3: CASSPAGGRNGELFF; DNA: TGCGCCAGCAGCCCAGCGGGGGGACGGAACGGGGAGCTGTTTTTT
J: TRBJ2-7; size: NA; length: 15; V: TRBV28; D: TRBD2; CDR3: CASSREAVLKWEQYF; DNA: TGTGCCAGCAGCCGGGAGGCGGTCCTAAAATGGGAGCAGTACTTC
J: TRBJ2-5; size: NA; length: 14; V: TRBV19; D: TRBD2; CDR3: CASSPSGGRETQYF; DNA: TGTGCCAGTAGTCCCTCGGGAGGCAGGGAGACCCAGTACTTC
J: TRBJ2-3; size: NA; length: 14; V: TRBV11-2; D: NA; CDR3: CASSLDQVRDTQYF; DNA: TGTGCCAGCAGCTTAGATCAGGTGCGAGATACGCAGTATTTT
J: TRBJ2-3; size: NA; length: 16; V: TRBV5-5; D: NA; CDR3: CASSLQGGFNTDTQYF; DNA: TGTGCCAGCAGCTTGCAGGGGGGTTTCAACACAGATACGCAGTATTTT
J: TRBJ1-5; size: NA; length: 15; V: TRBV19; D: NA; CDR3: CASSIDWAQGLPQHF; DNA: TGTGCCAGTAGTATAGATTGGGCACAGGGATTGCCCCAGCATTTT
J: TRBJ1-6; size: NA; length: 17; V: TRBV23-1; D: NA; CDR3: CASSQRPVSSYNSPLHF; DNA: TGCGCCAGCAGTCAACGGCCAGTAAGCTCCTATAATTCACCCCTCCACTTT
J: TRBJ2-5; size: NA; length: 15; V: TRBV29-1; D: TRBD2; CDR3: CSVGLAGVFGETQYF; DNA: TGCAGCGTCGGACTAGCGGGAGTATTTGGAGAGACCCAGTACTTC
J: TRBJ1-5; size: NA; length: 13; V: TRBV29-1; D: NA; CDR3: CSVYDTRNQPQHF; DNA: TGCAGCGTTTATGACACCCGCAATCAGCCCCAGCATTTT
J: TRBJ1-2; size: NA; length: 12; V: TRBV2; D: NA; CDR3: CASSRTDYGYTF; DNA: TGTGCCAGCAGTAGGACAGACTATGGCTACACCTTC
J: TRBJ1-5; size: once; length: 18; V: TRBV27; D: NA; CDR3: CASSPGAWGRGSNQPQHF; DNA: TGTGCCAGCAGTCCAGGGGCCTGGGGCCGCGGTAGCAATCAGCCCCAGCATTTT
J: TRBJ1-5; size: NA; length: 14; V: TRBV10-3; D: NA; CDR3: CAIKDGGENQPQHF; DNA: TGTGCCATCAAGGACGGGGGGGAGAATCAGCCCCAGCATTTT
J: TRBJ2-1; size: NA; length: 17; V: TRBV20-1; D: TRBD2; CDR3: CSASRTSGGSSYNEQFF; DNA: TGCAGTGCTAGTAGGACTAGCGGGGGGAGCTCCTACAATGAGCAGTTCTTC
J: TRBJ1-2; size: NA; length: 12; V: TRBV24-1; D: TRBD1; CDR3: CATSGDSEGYTF; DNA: TGTGCCACCAGTGGGGACAGTGAGGGCTACACCTTC
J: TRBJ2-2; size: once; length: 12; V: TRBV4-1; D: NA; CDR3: CASSQTAGELFF; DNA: TGCGCCAGCAGCCAGACCGCCGGGGAGCTGTTTTTT
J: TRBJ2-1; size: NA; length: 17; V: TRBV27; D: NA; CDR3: CASSPRSGSLINNEQFF; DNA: TGTGCCAGCAGTCCCCGCTCGGGCAGTTTAATTAACAATGAGCAGTTCTTC
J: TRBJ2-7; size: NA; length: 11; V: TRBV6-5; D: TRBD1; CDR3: CASSRDRGFYF; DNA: TGTGCCAGCAGTCGGGACAGGGGCTTCTACTTC
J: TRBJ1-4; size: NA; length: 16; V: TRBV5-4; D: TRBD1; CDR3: CASSLELTQGSEKLFF; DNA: TGTGCCAGCAGCTTGGAATTAACACAGGGGAGCGAAAAACTGTTTTTT
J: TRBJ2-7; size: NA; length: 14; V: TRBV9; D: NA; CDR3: CASSVSTGSYEQYF; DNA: TGTGCCAGCAGCGTCTCGACGGGAAGCTACGAGCAGTACTTC
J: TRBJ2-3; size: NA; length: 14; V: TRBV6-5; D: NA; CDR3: CASSYLGVSDTQYF; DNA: TGTGCCAGCAGTTATCTGGGGGTTTCGGATACGCAGTATTTT
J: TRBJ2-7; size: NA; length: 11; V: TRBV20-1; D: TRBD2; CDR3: CSASFGLVRYF; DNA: TGCAGTGCTAGCTTCGGACTAGTCAGGTACTTC
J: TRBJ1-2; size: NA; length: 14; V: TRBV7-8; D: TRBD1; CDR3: CASNEWTGSYGYTF; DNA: TGTGCCAGCAACGAATGGACAGGAAGCTATGGCTACACCTTC
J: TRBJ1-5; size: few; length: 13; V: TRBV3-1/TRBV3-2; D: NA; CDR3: CASSQAWGQPQHF; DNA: TGTGCCAGCAGCCAAGCGTGGGGTCAGCCCCAGCATTTT
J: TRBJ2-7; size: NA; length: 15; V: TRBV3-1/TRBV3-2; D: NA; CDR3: CASSQVSSGSYEQYF; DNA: TGTGCCAGCAGCCAAGTTTCCAGCGGCTCCTACGAGCAGTACTTC
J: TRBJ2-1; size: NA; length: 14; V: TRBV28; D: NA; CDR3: CASSFSGPLLKEFF; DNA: TGTGCCAGCAGTTTCTCGGGACCCCTGCTGAAAGAGTTCTTC
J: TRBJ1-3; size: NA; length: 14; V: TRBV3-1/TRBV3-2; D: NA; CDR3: CASSLNGAGNTIYF; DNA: TGTGCCAGCAGTCTTAACGGGGCGGGAAACACCATATATTTT